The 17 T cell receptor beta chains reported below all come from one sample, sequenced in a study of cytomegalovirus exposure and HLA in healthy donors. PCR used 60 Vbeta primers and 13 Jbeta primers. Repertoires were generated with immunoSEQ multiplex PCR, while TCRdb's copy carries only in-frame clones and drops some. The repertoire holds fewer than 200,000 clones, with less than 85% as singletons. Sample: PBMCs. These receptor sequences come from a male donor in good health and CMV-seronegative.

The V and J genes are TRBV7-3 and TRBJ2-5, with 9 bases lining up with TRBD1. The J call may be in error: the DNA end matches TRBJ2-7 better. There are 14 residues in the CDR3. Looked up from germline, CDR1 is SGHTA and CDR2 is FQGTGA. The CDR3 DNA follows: TGTGCCAGCAGCGCTACAGGGGGCCGGGACGAGCAGTACTTC. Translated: CASSATGGRDEQYF.

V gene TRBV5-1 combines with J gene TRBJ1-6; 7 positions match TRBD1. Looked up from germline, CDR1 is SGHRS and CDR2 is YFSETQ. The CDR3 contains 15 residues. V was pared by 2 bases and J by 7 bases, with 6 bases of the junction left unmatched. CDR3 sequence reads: CASSFLDRDNSPLHF. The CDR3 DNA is TGCGCCAGCAGCTTTCTCGACAGGGACAATTCACCCCTCCACTTT.

The CDR3 DNA sequence: TGTGCCAGCAGCCCGGGACTAGCCTCAGATACGCAGTATTTT. It translates to CASSPGLASDTQYF. The rearrangement links TRBV6-1 to TRBJ2-3, with TRBD2 matching over 9 bases. V shed 6 bases and J 4 bases; nucleotides not matched to a gene: 5. The CDR3 consists of 14 residues. Germline assignment: CDR1 MNHNS and CDR2 SASEGT.

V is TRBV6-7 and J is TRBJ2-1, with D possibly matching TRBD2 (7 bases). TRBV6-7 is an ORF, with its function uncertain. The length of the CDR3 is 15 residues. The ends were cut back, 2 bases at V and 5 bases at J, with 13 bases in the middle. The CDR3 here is CASSYGGAYDNEQFF. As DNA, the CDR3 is TGTGCCAGCAGTTACGGGGGGGCCTATGACAATGAGCAGTTCTTC.

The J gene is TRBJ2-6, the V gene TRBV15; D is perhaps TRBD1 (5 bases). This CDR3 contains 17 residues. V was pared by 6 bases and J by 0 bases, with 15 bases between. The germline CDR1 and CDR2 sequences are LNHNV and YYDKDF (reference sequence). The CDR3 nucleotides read TGTGCCACCAGTCCAACGACAGTTAGCTCTGGGGCCAACGTCCTGACTTTC. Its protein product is CATSPTTVSSGANVLTF.

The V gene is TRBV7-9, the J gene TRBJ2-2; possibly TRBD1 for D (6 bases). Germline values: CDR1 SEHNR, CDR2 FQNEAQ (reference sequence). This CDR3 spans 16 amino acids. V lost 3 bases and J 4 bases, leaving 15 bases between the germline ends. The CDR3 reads CASSLVGGKSTGELFF. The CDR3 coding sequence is TGTGCCAGCAGCTTGGTAGGGGGAAAGTCCACCGGGGAGCTGTTTTTT.

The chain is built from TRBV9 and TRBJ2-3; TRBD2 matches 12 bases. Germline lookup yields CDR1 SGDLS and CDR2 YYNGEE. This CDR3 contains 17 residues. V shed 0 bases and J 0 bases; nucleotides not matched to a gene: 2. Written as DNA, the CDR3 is TGTGCCAGCAGCGTAGGGACTAGCGGGACCAGCACAGATACGCAGTATTTT. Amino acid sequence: CASSVGTSGTSTDTQYF.

Here the CDR3 reads CASSTRQDQPQHF. DNA of the CDR3: TGTGCCAGCAGCACCAGACAGGACCAGCCCCAGCATTTT. The chain is built from TRBV7-6 and TRBJ1-5, with D maybe TRBD1 (6 bases). CDR1 is SGHVS, CDR2 FNYEAQ, per germline. Trimming left V 5 bases short and J 7 bases short, with 12 bases between. The CDR3 sequence is 13 residues long.

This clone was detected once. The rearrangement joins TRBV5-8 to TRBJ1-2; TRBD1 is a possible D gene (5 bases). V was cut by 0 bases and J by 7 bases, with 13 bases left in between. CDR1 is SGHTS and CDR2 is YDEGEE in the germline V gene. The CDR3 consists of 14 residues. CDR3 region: CASSLGLGGAGYTF. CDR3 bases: TGTGCCAGCAGCTTGGGCCTCGGCGGGGCTGGCTACACCTTC.

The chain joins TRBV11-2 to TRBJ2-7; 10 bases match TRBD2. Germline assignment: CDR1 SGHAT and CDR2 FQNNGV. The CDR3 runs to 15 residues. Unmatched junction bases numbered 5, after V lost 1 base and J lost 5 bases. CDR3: CASSLGASGSHEQYF. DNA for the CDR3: TGTGCCAGCAGCTTAGGGGCTAGCGGGAGCCACGAGCAGTACTTC.

CDR3 nucleotides: TGTGCCAGCTCACCAAGTAGGGGCCAGGGGGGCCTCGATAGCAATCAGCCCCAGCATTTT. It yields the protein CASSPSRGQGGLDSNQPQHF. The V call is TRBV18, the J call TRBJ1-5; TRBD1 agrees at 7 bases. From germline, CDR1 is KGHSH and CDR2 LQKENI. The trim removed 2 bases at V and 0 bases at J, leaving 16 bases unmatched. This CDR3 spans 20 amino acids.

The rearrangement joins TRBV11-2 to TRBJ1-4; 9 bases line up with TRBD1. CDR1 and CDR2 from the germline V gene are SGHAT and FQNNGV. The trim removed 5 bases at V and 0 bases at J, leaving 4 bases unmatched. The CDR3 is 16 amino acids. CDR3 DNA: TGTGCCAGCAGCCAACGACAGGGGGCAACTAATGAAAAACTGTTTTTT. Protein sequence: CASSQRQGATNEKLFF.

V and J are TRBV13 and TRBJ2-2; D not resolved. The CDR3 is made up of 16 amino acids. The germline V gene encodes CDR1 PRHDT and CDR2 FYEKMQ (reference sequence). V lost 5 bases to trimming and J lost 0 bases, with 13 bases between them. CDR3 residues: CASSRHGDTNTGELFF. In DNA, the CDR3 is TGTGCCAGCAGCCGTCATGGCGACACGAACACCGGGGAGCTGTTTTTT.

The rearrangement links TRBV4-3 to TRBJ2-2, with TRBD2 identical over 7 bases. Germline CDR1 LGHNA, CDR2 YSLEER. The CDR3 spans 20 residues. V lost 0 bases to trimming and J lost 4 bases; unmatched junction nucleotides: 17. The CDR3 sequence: CASSQDSAGTIPLGTGELFF. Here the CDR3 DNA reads TGCGCCAGCAGCCAAGATTCAGCGGGAACAATCCCCTTAGGCACCGGGGAGCTGTTTTTT.

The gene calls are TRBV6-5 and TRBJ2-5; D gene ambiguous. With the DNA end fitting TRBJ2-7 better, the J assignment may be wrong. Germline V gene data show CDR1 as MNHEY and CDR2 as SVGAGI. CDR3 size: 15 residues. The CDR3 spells CASSYSRSSSYEQYF. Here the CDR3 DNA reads TGTGCCAGCAGTTACAGCAGGTCTAGCTCCTACGAGCAGTACTTC.

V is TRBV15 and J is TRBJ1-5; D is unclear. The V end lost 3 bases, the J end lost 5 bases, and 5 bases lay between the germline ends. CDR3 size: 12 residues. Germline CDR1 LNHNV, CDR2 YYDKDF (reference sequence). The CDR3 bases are TGTGCCACCAGCAGGGCATATCAGCCCCAGCATTTT. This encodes CATSRAYQPQHF.

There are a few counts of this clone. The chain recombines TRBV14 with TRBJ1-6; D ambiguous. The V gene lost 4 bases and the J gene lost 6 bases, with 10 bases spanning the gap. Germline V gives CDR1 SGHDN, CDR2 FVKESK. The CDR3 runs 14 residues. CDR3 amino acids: CASSLSLFNSPLHF. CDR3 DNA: TGTGCCAGCAGCCTATCCCTGTTTAATTCACCCCTCCACTTT.